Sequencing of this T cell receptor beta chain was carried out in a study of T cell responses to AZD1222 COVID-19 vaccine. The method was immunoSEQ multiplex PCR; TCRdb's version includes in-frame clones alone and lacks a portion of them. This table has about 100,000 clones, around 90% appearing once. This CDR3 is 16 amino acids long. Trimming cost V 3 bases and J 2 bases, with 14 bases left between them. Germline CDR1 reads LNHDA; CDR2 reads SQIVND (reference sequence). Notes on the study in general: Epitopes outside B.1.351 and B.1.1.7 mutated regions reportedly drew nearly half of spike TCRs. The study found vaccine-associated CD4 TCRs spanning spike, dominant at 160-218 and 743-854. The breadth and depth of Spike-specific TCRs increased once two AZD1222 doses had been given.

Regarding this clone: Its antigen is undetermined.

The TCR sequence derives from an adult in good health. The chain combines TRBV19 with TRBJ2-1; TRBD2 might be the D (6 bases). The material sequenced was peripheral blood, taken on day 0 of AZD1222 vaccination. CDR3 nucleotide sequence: TGTGCCAGTAGTATTAGGGGAGGACGCCCCTACAATGAGCAGTTCTTC. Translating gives CASSIRGGRPYNEQFF.